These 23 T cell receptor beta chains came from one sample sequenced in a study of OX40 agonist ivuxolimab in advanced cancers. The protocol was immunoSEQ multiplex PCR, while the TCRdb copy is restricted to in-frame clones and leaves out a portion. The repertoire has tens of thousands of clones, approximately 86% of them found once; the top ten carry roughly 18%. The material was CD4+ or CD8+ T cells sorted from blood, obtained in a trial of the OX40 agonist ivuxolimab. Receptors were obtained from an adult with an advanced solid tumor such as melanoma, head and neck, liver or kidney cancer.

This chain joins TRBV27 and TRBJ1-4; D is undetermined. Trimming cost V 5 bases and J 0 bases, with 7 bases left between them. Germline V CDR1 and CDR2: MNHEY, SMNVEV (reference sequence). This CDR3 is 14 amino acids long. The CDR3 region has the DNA TGTGCCAGCAGTCCCGGACCAACTAATGAAAAACTGTTTTTT. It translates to CASSPGPTNEKLFF.

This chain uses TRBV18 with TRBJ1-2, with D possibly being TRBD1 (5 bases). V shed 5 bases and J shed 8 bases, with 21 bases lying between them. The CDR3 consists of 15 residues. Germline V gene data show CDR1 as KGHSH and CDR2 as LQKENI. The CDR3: CASSGLPRDAGGYTF. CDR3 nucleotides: TGTGCCAGCTCAGGCTTACCAAGGGACGCGGGAGGCTACACCTTC.

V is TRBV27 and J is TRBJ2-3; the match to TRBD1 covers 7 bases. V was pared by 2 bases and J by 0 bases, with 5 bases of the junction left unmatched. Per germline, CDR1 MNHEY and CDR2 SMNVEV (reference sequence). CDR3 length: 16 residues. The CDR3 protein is CASSLPDRVSTDTQYF. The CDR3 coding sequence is TGTGCCAGCAGTTTACCTGACAGGGTTAGCACAGATACGCAGTATTTT.

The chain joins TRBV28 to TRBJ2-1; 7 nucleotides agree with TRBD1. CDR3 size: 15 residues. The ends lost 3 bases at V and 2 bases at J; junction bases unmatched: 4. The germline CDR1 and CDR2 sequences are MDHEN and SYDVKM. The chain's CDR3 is CASSLMQGAYNEQFF. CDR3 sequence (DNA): TGTGCCAGCAGTTTGATGCAGGGGGCCTACAATGAGCAGTTCTTC.

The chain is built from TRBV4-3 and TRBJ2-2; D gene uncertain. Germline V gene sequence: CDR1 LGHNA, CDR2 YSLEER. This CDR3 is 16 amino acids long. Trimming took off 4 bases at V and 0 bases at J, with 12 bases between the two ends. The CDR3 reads CASSPIGFSNTGELFF. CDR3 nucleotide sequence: TGCGCCAGCAGCCCAATAGGGTTTTCGAACACCGGGGAGCTGTTTTTT.

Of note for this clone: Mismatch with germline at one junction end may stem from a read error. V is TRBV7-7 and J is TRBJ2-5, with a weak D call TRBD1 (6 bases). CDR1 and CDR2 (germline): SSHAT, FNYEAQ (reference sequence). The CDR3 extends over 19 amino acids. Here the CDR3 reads CASSFGPRAEWTDQETQYF. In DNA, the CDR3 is TGTGCTAGCAGCTTTGGTCCTCGGGCCGAATGGACAGATCAAGAGACCCAGTACTTC.

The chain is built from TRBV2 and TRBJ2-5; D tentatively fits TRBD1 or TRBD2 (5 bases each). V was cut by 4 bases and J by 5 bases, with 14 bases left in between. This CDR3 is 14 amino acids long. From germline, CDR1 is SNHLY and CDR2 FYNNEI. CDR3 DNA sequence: TGTGCCAGCAGTGTGGGGACCCCTGGGGAGACCCAGTACTTC. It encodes CASSVGTPGETQYF.

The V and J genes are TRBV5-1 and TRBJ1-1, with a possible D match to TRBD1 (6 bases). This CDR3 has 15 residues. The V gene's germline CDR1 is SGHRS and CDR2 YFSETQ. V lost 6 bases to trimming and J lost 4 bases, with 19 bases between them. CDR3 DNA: TGCGCCAGCAACCCAGGACAGTGGGGGAGCACTGAAGCTTTCTTT. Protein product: CASNPGQWGSTEAFF. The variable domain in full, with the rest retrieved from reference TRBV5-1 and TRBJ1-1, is KAGVTQTPRYLIKTRGQQVTLSCSPISGHRSVSWYQQTPGQGLQFLFEYFSETQRNKGNFPGRFSGRQFSNSRSEMNVSTLELGDSALYLCASNPGQWGSTEAFFGQGTRLTVV.

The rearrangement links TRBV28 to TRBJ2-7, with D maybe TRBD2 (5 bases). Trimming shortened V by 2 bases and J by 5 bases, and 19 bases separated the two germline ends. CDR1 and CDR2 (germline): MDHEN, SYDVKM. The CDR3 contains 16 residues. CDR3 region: CASSLRLGVDRDEQYF. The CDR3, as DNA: TGTGCCAGCAGTTTAAGGCTCGGGGTGGATCGTGACGAGCAGTACTTC.

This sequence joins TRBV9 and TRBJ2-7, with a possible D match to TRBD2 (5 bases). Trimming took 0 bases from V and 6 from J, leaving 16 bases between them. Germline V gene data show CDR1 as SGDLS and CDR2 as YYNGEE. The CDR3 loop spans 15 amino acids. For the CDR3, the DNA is TGTGCCAGCAGCGTAGGCTCCGCCTACACTAGCGAGCAGTACTTC. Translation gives CASSVGSAYTSEQYF.

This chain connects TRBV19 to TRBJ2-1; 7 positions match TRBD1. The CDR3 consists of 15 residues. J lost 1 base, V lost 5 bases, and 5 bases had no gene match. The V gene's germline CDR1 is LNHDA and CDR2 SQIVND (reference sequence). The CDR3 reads CASSPSRGSYNEQFF. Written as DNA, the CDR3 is TGTGCCAGTAGTCCCTCCAGGGGGTCCTACAATGAGCAGTTCTTC.

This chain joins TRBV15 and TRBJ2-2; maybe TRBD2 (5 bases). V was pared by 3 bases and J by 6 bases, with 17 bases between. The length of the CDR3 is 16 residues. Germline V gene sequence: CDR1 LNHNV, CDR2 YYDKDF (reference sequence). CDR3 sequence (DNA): TGTGCCACCAGCAGCCGAGGGAAAGGGTTGGCCGGGGAGCTGTTTTTT. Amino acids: CATSSRGKGLAGELFF.

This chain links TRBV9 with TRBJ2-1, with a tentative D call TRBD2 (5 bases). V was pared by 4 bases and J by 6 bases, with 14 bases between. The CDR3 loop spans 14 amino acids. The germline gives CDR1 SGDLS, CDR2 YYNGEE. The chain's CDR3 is CASSPAERINEQFF. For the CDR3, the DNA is TGTGCCAGCAGCCCAGCGGAACGGATCAATGAGCAGTTCTTC.

The DNA of the CDR3 is TGTGCCAGCAGCGGGGGACTTACCGGGGAGCTGTTTTTT. Translation gives CASSGGLTGELFF. The chain has TRBV9 and TRBJ2-2, with D perhaps matching TRBD2 (6 bases). V was shortened by 3 bases and J by 5 bases, with 8 bases between the two germline ends. The germline CDR1 and CDR2 sequences are SGDLS and YYNGEE. The CDR3 totals 13 residues.

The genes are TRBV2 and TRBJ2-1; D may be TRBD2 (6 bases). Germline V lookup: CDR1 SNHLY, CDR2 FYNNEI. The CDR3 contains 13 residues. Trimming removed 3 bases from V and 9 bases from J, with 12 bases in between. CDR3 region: CASSEGGRGEQFF. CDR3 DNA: TGTGCCAGCAGTGAGGGGGGAAGGGGTGAGCAGTTCTTC.

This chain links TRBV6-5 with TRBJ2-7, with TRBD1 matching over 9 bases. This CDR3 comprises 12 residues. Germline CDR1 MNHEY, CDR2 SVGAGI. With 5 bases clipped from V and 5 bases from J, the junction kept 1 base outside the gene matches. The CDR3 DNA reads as TGTGCCAGCAGTCGACAGGGGGACGAGCAGTACTTC. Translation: CASSRQGDEQYF.

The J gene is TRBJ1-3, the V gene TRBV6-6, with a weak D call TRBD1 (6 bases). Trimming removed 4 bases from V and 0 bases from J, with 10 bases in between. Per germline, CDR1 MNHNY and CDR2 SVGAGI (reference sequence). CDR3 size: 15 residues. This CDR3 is CASSSRTDSGNTIYF. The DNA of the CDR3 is TGTGCCAGCAGTTCGCGGACAGACTCTGGAAACACCATATATTTT.

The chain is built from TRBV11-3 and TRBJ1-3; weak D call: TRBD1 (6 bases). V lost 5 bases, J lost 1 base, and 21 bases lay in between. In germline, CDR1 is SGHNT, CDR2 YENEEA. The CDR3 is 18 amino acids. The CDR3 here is CASSRHFGGPDSGNTIYF. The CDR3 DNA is TGTGCCAGCAGCCGCCATTTCGGGGGGCCCGATTCTGGAAACACCATATATTTT.

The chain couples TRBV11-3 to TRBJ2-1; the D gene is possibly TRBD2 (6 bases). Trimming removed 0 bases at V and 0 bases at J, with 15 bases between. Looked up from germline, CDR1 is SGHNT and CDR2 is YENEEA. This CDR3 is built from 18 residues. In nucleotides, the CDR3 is TGTGCCAGCAGCTTAGATGGGTTGCGGGATAACTCCTACAATGAGCAGTTCTTC. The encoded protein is CASSLDGLRDNSYNEQFF.

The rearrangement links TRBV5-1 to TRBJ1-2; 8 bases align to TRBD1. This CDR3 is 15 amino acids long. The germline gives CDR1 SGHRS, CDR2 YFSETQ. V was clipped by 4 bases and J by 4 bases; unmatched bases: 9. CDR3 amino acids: CASSPGQGGLYGYTF. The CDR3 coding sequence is TGCGCCAGCAGCCCAGGACAGGGAGGGCTCTATGGCTACACCTTC.

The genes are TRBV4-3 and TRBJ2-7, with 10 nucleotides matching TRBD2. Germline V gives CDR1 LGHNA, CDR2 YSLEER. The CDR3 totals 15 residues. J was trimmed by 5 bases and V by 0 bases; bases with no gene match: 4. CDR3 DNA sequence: TGCGCCAGCAGCCAAGAGGGACTAGCGACGAACGAGCAGTACTTC. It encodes CASSQEGLATNEQYF.

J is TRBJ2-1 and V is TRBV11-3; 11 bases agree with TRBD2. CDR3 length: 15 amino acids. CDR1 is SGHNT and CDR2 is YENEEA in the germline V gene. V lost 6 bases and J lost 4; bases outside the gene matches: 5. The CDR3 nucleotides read TGTGCCAGCAGGGTAGCGGGGGGGGAATACAATGAGCAGTTCTTC. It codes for CASRVAGGEYNEQFF.

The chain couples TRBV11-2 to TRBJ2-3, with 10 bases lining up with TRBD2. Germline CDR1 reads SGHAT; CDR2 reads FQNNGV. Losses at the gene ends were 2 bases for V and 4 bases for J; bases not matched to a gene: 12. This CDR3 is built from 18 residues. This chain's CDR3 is CASSLQPRAGGHADTQYF. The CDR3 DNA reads TGTGCCAGCAGCTTACAGCCCCGAGCGGGGGGGCATGCAGATACGCAGTATTTT.